The clone carrying this TCR beta chain was detected many times. Antigen: not known. This entry is derived from a study of T cells in Graves' hyperthyroidism and ophthalmopathy. Study context: Peripheral blood collection took place at initial diagnosis, before any treatment. Study-wide findings and caveats: Among clonotypes expanded in thyroid above 0.001, most were also found in blood.

Germline assignment: CDR1 SNHLY and CDR2 FYNNEI. This CDR3 is 14 amino acids long. Trimming stripped 0 bases from V and 3 bases from J, with 7 bases between. Template material for amplifying TCR beta CDR3 regions consisted of RNA transcripts. Researchers ran a first-round RT-PCR on the TCR CDR3 using the HTBI primer set. TCRdb analysed the multiplex PCR reads with MiXCR anew, one entry per CDR3 protein. Seen here are hundreds of thousands of distinct CDR3 sequences, around 19% observed once, and the top ten hold about 45%. Newly diagnosed patients aged 18 to 65 had hyperthyroidism of under 2 months' duration.

V and J are TRBV2 and TRBJ2-3; possibly TRBD1 or TRBD2 for D (5 bases each). The sequencing sample was made of blood. The sequence derives from a man aged 40-49 years with Graves' hyperthyroidism. As DNA, the CDR3 is TGTGCCAGCAGTGAAGCGGGGGTAACAGATACGCAGTATTTT. Translation: CASSEAGVTDTQYF.